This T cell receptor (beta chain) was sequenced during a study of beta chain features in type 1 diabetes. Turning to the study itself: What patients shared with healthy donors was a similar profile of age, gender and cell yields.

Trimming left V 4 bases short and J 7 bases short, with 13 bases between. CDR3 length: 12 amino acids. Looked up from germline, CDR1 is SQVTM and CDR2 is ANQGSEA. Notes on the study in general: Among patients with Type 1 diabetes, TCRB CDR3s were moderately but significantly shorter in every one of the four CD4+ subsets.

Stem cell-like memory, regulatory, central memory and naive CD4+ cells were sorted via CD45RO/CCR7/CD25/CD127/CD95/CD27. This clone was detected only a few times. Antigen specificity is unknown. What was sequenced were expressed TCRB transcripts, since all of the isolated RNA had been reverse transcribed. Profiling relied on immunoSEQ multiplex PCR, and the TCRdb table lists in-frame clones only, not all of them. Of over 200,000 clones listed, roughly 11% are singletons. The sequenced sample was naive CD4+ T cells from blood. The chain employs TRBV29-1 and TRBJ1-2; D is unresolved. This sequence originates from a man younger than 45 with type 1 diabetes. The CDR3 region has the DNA TGCAGCGTTGGAGGAGGGCCCCGTGGCTACACCTTC. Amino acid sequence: CSVGGGPRGYTF.